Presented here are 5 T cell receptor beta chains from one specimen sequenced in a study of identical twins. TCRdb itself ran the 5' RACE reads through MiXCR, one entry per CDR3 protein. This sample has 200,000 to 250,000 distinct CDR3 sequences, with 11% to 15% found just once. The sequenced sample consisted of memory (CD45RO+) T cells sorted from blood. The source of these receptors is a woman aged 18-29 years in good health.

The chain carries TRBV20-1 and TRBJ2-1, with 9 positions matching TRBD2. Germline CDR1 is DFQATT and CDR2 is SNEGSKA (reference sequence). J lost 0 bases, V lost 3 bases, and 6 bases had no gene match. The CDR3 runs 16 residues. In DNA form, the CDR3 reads TGCAGTGCTAGGGTAGCGGGAGCCTTCTCCTACAATGAGCAGTTCTTC. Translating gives CSARVAGAFSYNEQFF.

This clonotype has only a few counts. The CDR3 sequence: CASTLGGANQPQHF. The CDR3 DNA follows: TGTGCCAGCACCCTAGGGGGCGCGAACCAGCCCCAGCATTTT. J is TRBJ1-5 and V is TRBV12-3 or TRBV12-4; TRBD1 matches at 7 bases. This CDR3 has 14 amino acids. J gave up 7 bases and V 7 bases, and 10 bases lay outside the gene matches.

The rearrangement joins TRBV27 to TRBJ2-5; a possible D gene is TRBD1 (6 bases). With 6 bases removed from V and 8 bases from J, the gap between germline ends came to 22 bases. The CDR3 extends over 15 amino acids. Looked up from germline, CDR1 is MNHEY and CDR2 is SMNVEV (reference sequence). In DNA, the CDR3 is TGTGCCAGCAGCCGACAGGCTACCACATCGGGAACCCAGTACTTC. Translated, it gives CASSRQATTSGTQYF.

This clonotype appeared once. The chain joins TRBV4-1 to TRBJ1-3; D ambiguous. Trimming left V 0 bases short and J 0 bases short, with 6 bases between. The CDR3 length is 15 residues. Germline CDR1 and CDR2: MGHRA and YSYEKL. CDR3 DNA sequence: TGCGCCAGCAGCCAAGAATCGACCTCTGGAAACACCATATATTTT. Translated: CASSQESTSGNTIYF.

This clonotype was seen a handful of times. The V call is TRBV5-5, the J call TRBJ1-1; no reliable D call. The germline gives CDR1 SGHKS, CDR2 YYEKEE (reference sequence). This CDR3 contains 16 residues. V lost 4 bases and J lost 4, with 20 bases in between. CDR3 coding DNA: TGTGCCAGCAGCCGGTCCCCAGATGGCGGTCCCACTGAAGCTTTCTTT. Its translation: CASSRSPDGGPTEAFF.